The 23 T cell receptor beta chains presented below share a single source sample, sequenced in a study of cytomegalovirus exposure and HLA in healthy donors. The study ran its PCR with 60 Vbeta and 13 Jbeta primers. Sequencing was performed with immunoSEQ multiplex PCR; in TCRdb, only in-frame clones are kept and a portion is missing. In the table there are more than 150,000 clones, 65% to 85% of which are singletons. The sequencing sample was made of PBMCs. The receptor source for this set is a girl between 10 and 17 years old in good health and CMV-seropositive.

The chain carries TRBV6-1 and TRBJ2-7, with D perhaps TRBD2 (6 bases). The CDR3 extends over 15 amino acids. Germline-derived CDR1 and CDR2 are MNHNS and SASEGT. Trimming took 1 base from V and 4 from J, leaving 14 bases between them. The DNA of the CDR3 is TGTGCCAGCAGTGAAGGGAGGGCCTTCTTTTACGAGCAGTACTTC. Its translation is CASSEGRAFFYEQYF.

With respect to this clone: This CDR3 is also generated by other DNA sequences in the sample. The rearrangement links TRBV6-5 to TRBJ2-7; D unclear. There are 13 residues in the CDR3. The V gene lost 2 bases and the J gene lost 3 bases, with 8 bases spanning the gap. CDR1 is MNHEY and CDR2 is SVGAGI in the germline V gene. The CDR3 spells CASSYSRVYEQYF. The CDR3 region has the DNA TGTGCCAGCAGTTACAGCCGGGTCTACGAGCAGTACTTC.

This chain uses TRBV7-9 with TRBJ1-2; TRBD1 might be the D (6 bases). Trimming cost V 2 bases and J 6 bases, with 10 bases left between them. The germline CDR1 and CDR2 sequences are SEHNR and FQNEAQ (reference sequence). This CDR3 spans 13 amino acids. CDR3 sequence (DNA): TGTGCCAGCAGCTTATCTGAGGGGGATGGCTACACCTTC. Residues: CASSLSEGDGYTF.

V and J are TRBV29-1 and TRBJ2-1, with 7 bases identical to TRBD2. Germline CDR1 SQVTM, CDR2 ANQGSEA. J was trimmed by 3 bases and V by 6 bases; bases with no gene match: 14. This CDR3 has 16 residues. As DNA, the CDR3 is TGCAGCGTGGGGCCCCAGCGGGACGAATTCTACAATGAGCAGTTCTTC. This codes for CSVGPQRDEFYNEQFF.

The chain recombines TRBV5-1 with TRBJ2-3; D is ambiguous. The germline CDR1 and CDR2 sequences are SGHRS and YFSETQ. The V gene lost 0 bases and the J gene lost 4 bases, with 12 bases spanning the gap. CDR3 length: 15 residues. The chain's CDR3 is CASSLGAEWSDTQYF. The CDR3 bases are TGCGCCAGCAGCTTGGGGGCCGAGTGGTCAGATACGCAGTATTTT.

V and J are TRBV10-3 and TRBJ2-2; TRBD2 aligns across 8 bases. The length of the CDR3 is 15 residues. Germline values: CDR1 ENHRY, CDR2 SYGVKD. The V and J ends lost 8 bases and 6 bases, in that order; junction bases with no gene match: 11. CDR3 in DNA: TGTGCCATCCTCGAGGGTAGCGGGAATGCCGGGGAGCTGTTTTTT. Translated, it gives CAILEGSGNAGELFF.

The chain is built from TRBV9 and TRBJ1-3, with 7 bases lining up with TRBD1. The V gene's germline CDR1 is SGDLS and CDR2 YYNGEE. J lost 4 bases, V lost 0 bases, and 7 bases had no gene match. CDR3 length: 16 amino acids. The CDR3 region is CASSVVATGPGNTIYF. CDR3 in DNA: TGTGCCAGCAGCGTAGTCGCGACAGGGCCAGGAAACACCATATATTTT.

The chain is built from TRBV4-1 and TRBJ2-3; TRBD2 agrees at 7 bases. The CDR3 has 17 amino acids. Germline trimming cut 5 bases from V and 6 bases from J; bases unmatched to any gene: 17. Germline V lookup: CDR1 MGHRA, CDR2 YSYEKL. CDR3 nucleotides: TGCGCCAGCAGCTTCCACAGTGACAAGGGGACTATCGATACGCAGTATTTT. Its translation is CASSFHSDKGTIDTQYF.

This rearrangement joins TRBV19 to TRBJ2-2, with 10 nucleotides matching TRBD1. Germline loops: CDR1 LNHDA, CDR2 SQIVND (reference sequence). The CDR3 runs to 14 residues. With 6 bases clipped from V and 8 bases from J, the junction kept 6 bases outside the gene matches. The CDR3 DNA sequence: TGTGCCAGTAGGGGACAGGGGCCCGGAGGGGAGCTGTTTTTT. This sequence encodes CASRGQGPGGELFF.

J is TRBJ2-6 and V is TRBV25-1, with D perhaps matching TRBD1 (6 bases). Per germline, CDR1 MGHDK and CDR2 SYGVNS. The V end lost 5 bases, the J end lost 2 bases, and 13 bases lay between the germline ends. CDR3 length: 16 residues. Here the CDR3 reads CASSSQAGAGANVLTF. DNA of the CDR3: TGTGCCAGCAGTTCTCAGGCAGGGGCTGGGGCCAACGTCCTGACTTTC. Supplemented by reference TRBV25-1 and TRBJ2-6, the full variable domain reads EADIYQTPRYLVIGTGKKITLECSQTMGHDKMYWYQQDPGMELHLIHYSYGVNSTEKGDLSSESTVSRIRTEHFPLTLESARPSHTSQYLCASSSQAGAGANVLTFGAGSRLTVL.

V usage is TRBV6-5 and J usage is TRBJ1-2, with TRBD1 identical over 8 bases. The CDR3 sequence is 14 residues long. CDR1 is MNHEY, CDR2 SVGAGI, per germline. The V and J ends lost 5 bases and 7 bases, in that order; junction bases with no gene match: 9. The CDR3 sequence: CASSPQGAQGGYTF. The CDR3, as DNA: TGTGCCAGCAGTCCTCAGGGGGCGCAGGGTGGCTACACCTTC.

On this clone: Germline and junction disagree at one end, which may indicate a read error. The chain has TRBV15 and TRBJ1-5; tentatively, D is TRBD1 (5 bases). The germline gives CDR1 LNHNV, CDR2 YYDKDF (reference sequence). This CDR3 region has 14 residues. CDR3 in amino acids: CATSRRRGNPPQHF. In nucleotides, the CDR3 is TGTGCCACCAGCCGCCGTCGGGGGAATCCGCCCCAGCATTTT.

This clone was counted once. The chain has TRBV4-1 and TRBJ2-7, with 9 bases matching TRBD2. V lost 1 base, J lost 3 bases, and 4 bases stayed unmatched. The length of the CDR3 is 15 residues. CDR1 is MGHRA, CDR2 YSYEKL, per germline. CDR3: CASSQGLAGNYEQYF. The CDR3 bases are TGCGCCAGCAGCCAAGGGCTAGCGGGAAACTACGAGCAGTACTTC.

The rearrangement uses TRBV4-1 and TRBJ2-7; 11 nucleotides match TRBD2. CDR1 MGHRA and CDR2 YSYEKL come from the germline V gene. V lost 0 bases to trimming and J lost 6 bases; unmatched junction nucleotides: 10. CDR3 length equals 17 residues. CDR3 amino acids: CASSQDVASGGRGEQYF. The CDR3 DNA follows: TGCGCCAGCAGCCAAGATGTGGCTAGCGGGGGGCGGGGCGAGCAGTACTTC.

This clone has more than one count but fewer than ten. This chain joins TRBV19 and TRBJ1-3, with TRBD1 matching over 10 bases. Trimming removed 3 bases from V and 1 base from J; junction bases left unmatched: 6. The CDR3 extends over 17 amino acids. Germline CDR1 reads LNHDA; CDR2 reads SQIVND (reference sequence). The CDR3 DNA is TGTGCCAGTAGTATCGCCCGACAGGGGGCTTCTGGAAACACCATATATTTT. Its translation: CASSIARQGASGNTIYF.

The V and J genes are TRBV10-3 and TRBJ1-2; TRBD1 is a possible D gene (6 bases). V was pared by 4 bases and J by 5 bases, with 17 bases between. Germline V lookup: CDR1 ENHRY, CDR2 SYGVKD. This CDR3 region has 15 residues. The chain's CDR3 is CAISAEGGSEYGYTF. In DNA form, the CDR3 reads TGTGCCATCAGTGCCGAGGGGGGGTCGGAGTATGGCTACACCTTC.

The chain is built from TRBV5-4 and TRBJ1-6; 8 bases match TRBD1. J lost 10 bases, V lost 4 bases, and 7 bases had no gene match. The CDR3 runs 14 residues. Germline values: CDR1 SGHNT, CDR2 YYREEE (reference sequence). The CDR3 sequence: CASSPGQGASPLHF. The CDR3 DNA sequence: TGTGCCAGCAGCCCCGGACAGGGCGCCTCACCCCTCCACTTT.

This clone was seen only a few times. The DNA for the CDR3 is TGTGCCAGCAGCTTTGGCTTTAAGCGCGCTGAAGCTTTCTTT. Translating gives CASSFGFKRAEAFF. The rearrangement uses TRBV11-2 and TRBJ1-1; no clear D. V was cut by 3 bases and J by 6 bases, with 14 bases left in between. Germline V CDR1 and CDR2: SGHAT, FQNNGV. The CDR3 extends over 14 amino acids.

The chain couples TRBV5-6 to TRBJ2-2; D remains ambiguous. This CDR3 region has 16 residues. With 9 bases removed from V and 1 base from J, the gap between germline ends came to 19 bases. From germline, CDR1 is SGHDT and CDR2 YYEEEE. CDR3 DNA sequence: TGTGCCATTACGTTGGAGCAGAGAGTGAACACCGGGGAGCTGTTTTTT. Translating it yields CAITLEQRVNTGELFF.

V gene TRBV19 combines with J gene TRBJ2-3; D not certain. V dropped 6 bases and J dropped 8 bases, with 9 bases sitting between them. The CDR3 is 11 amino acids. Germline loops: CDR1 LNHDA, CDR2 SQIVND (reference sequence). This CDR3 is CASSSLVTQYF. CDR3 sequence (DNA): TGTGCCAGTAGCTCCCTAGTTACGCAGTATTTT.

This rearrangement joins TRBV6-1 to TRBJ2-3; the D gene is possibly TRBD2 (6 bases). The CDR3 has 13 amino acids. CDR1 is MNHNS and CDR2 is SASEGT in the germline V gene. V lost 1 base to trimming and J lost 6 bases, with 8 bases between them. The CDR3 nucleotides read TGTGCCAGCAGTGAAGGCCGGGAGGATACGCAGTATTTT. Translation gives CASSEGREDTQYF.

This chain connects TRBV4-1 to TRBJ2-7; the D gene is possibly TRBD2 (5 bases). Germline V CDR1 and CDR2: MGHRA, YSYEKL. V shed 0 bases and J shed 7 bases, with 10 bases lying between them. The CDR3 has 13 amino acids. The CDR3: CASSQDRGWEQYF. The CDR3 DNA is TGCGCCAGCAGCCAAGATCGAGGGTGGGAGCAGTACTTC.

This chain uses TRBV25-1 with TRBJ1-2, with D possibly matching TRBD1 (5 bases). V dropped 1 base and J dropped 4 bases, with 10 bases sitting between them. CDR1 and CDR2 (germline): MGHDK, SYGVNS. There are 14 residues in the CDR3. The CDR3 protein is CASSELGGGYGYTF. The DNA for the CDR3 is TGTGCCAGCAGTGAATTGGGCGGGGGCTATGGCTACACCTTC.